The present T cell receptor beta chain was sequenced within a study of Graves' ophthalmopathy and Graves' hyperthyroidism. The CDR3 length is 14 residues. Germline values: CDR1 SQVTM, CDR2 ANQGSEA. Trimming stripped 8 bases from V and 1 base from J, with 15 bases between. Amplified material comprised TCR beta CDR3 regions derived from RNA transcripts. The first-round RT-PCR employed HTBI primers together with the Qiagen OneStep RT-PCR kit. A multiplex PCR was then performed as the second round. Using its own MiXCR run on the multiplex PCR reads, TCRdb lists one record per CDR3 protein. Of approximately 640,000 distinct CDR3 sequences detected, over 40% appear once; the ten largest clones hold 3% to 3.5%. This clonotype was observed a few times.

The chain couples TRBV29-1 to TRBJ1-3; D is possibly TRBD1 (5 bases). Sequencing was performed on peripheral blood. This TCR came from an adult man with Graves' ophthalmopathy. CDR3 amino acids: CSLRSGSSGNTIYF. In DNA form, the CDR3 reads TGCAGCTTAAGGTCAGGGTCATCTGGAAACACCATATATTTT.